This section outlines one T cell receptor beta chain sequence together with its context. This clonotype was seen repeatedly, ten times or more. What this receptor recognizes is not known. No much larger clone exists at a distance of one base, and base qualities are not known. V lost 3 bases and J lost 0 bases, and the count of bases not matched to a germline gene is 3. The CDR3 starts with the cysteine, ends with the phenylalanine, and has 15 residues. Only the CDR3 DNA is retained, 45 bases long and in frame from the first base. The germline V gene (reference sequence) provides CDR1 LGHDT and CDR2 YNNKEL. The data originate from a study of T cells in Graves' hyperthyroidism and ophthalmopathy (dated by TCRdb to the late 2010s). About the study as a whole: Peripheral blood samples were taken at the time of initial diagnosis, prior to any treatment. In about 6 Graves' hyperthyroidism patients, the study also compared T-cell repertoires from thyroid tissue with T-cell repertoires from blood. To identify distinguishing TCR V-J signatures, a discovery cohort of around 100 patients was used, comprising 40 to 45 with Graves' ophthalmopathy and roughly 60 with stable Graves' hyperthyroidism. The paper describes TCR Vbeta CDR3 sequencing of 140 or so peripheral blood samples, made up of approximately 40 ophthalmopathy patients, around 78 hyperthyroidism patients and 17 progressor patients. After sampling, hyperthyroidism patients received methimazole starting at 30 mg daily, and ophthalmopathy patients received high-dose intravenous methylprednisolone. Prospective prediction of ophthalmopathy was tested in an independent validation cohort of 18 to 20 hyperthyroidism patients and 17 patients who later progressed to ophthalmopathy. The roughly 90 discovery patients were divided at random into training and test sets in a 7:3 ratio.

The TCR beta CDR3 regions were amplified from RNA transcripts. A first-round RT-PCR of the TCR CDR3 used the HTBI primer set with the Qiagen OneStep RT-PCR kit. The libraries were constructed in a second round of multiplex PCR and then size-selected and purified. Paired-end sequencing of the libraries was performed with 100 bp reads on an Illumina HiSeq2000. On the study's bioinformatics: Raw data were processed with SOAPnuke, discarding reads with adapters, uncalled bases, mean Phred below 15, or no exact constant-primer or identifier match. COPE v1.2.5 was used to merge the high-quality paired reads, and each unique nucleotide sequence was defined as a clonotype. MiTCR v1.1 was used to align clonotypes to the IMGT TRBV, TRBD and TRBJ reference segments. The analysis included only V-J combinations with a frequency above 0.0001, which together covered around 99% of the repertoires. The TCS score was defined as the ratio of F50 (clonal expansion) to E x V (chaos), calculated using BLOSUM62-based TCRdist between CDR3 peptides within each V-J. Welch's t-statistics and random forest reduced around 520 V-J features to 13, which were used in a naive Bayes classifier (R e1071). In-frame beta chains were kept once TCRdb had trimmed the public reads at Q25 with fastp and called clones with MiXCR. Rows are combined by CDR3 protein, so each entry shows the most common genes and DNA. The V and J calls were not made by the authors but by TCRdb's processing. Across this sample there are roughly 570,000 distinct CDR3 sequences, with approximately 14% seen only once. The ten most abundant clones make up about 7% of the sample.

Stable Graves' hyperthyroidism was defined as no progression to ophthalmopathy during 18 months of follow-up. The hyperthyroidism patients were between 18 and 65 years old and newly diagnosed, with a disease duration of less than 2 months. Any patient with an uncontrolled infection, another autoimmune disease, pregnancy or lactation was excluded. Diagnoses were established on the basis of clinical symptoms, serum thyroxine and TRAb, thyroid ultrasound, and orbital computed tomography. PBMCs were isolated from 10 ml of fresh peripheral blood by Ficoll-Paque density gradient centrifugation. Total RNA was extracted with Trizol reagent, and quality was checked on an Agilent 2100 Bioanalyzer. Here is what the overall study found, with its caveats: Most expanded thyroid clonotypes (frequency above 0.001) were also found in blood, which suggests that blood repertoires may mirror thyroid immune responses. In validation, the model predicted progression to ophthalmopathy a median of approximately 6.3 months before onset, with about 67% sensitivity and 72.22% specificity. Ophthalmopathy was separated from stable hyperthyroidism by a 13 V-J signature model, with 85% to 90% sensitivity and just over 81% specificity obtained in cross-validation and 80%/75% obtained in testing. No statistical method was used to fix the sample size in advance, and group allocation was not hidden from the investigators.

The rearrangement combines TRBV3-1 with TRBJ1-1, and 8 junctional nucleotides match TRBD1. The sequence was collected from a woman in her 30s with Graves' hyperthyroidism. The sample consisted of blood. The bases are TGTGCCAGCAGCCAGACAGGGGTGGTGAACACTGAAGCTTTCTTT. Its protein is CASSQTGVVNTEAFF.